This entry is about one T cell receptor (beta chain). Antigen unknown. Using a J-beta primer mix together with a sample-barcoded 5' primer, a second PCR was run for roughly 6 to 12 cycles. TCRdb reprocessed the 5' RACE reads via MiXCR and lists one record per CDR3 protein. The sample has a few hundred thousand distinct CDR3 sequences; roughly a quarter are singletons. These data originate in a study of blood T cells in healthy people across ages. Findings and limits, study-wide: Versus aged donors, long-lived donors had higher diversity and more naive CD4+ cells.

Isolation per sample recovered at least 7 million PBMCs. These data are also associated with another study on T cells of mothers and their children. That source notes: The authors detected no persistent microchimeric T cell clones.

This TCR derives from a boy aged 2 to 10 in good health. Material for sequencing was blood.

CDR3 sequence: CASSLGGGRKETQYF. As DNA, the CDR3 is TGTGCCAGCAGCTTAGGCGGGGGGCGAAAAGAGACCCAGTACTTC. V and J are TRBV7-2 and TRBJ2-5, with 8 bases matching TRBD2. CDR1 and CDR2 (germline): SGHTA, FQGNSA. This CDR3 spans 15 amino acids. Losses at the gene ends were 1 base for V and 3 bases for J; bases not matched to a gene: 4. The variable domain in full, with the rest retrieved from reference TRBV7-2 and TRBJ2-5, is GAGVSQSPSNKVTEKGKDVELRCDPISGHTALYWYRQSLGQGLEFLIYFQGNSAPDKSGLPSDRFSAERTGGSVSTLTIQRTQQEDSAVYLCASSLGGGRKETQYFGPGTRLLVL.